The rows below give T cell receptor beta chains drawn from one sample of a study of patients and donors after allogeneic stem cell transplantation. TCRdb reanalysed the RT-PCR reads using MiXCR and keeps one entry per CDR3 protein. The sample includes more than 55,000 distinct CDR3 sequences, 13% of them seen just once. The material sequenced was blood, either unsorted or a sorted T cell fraction (not recorded which). These receptor sequences come from a human donor who was either an allogeneic HSCT recipient or a stem cell or donor lymphocyte infusion donor (not recorded which). It is not recorded whose cells these are; they may come from a transplant donor. The CDR3 runs from the conserved cysteine through the conserved F or W. The D gene is left open where the match is weak. Size is stated for part of the rows, as once, few or many counts, or as a class when the clone is expanded.

v_gene	abundance	j_gene	d_gene	CDR3nt	CDR3aa
TRBV9	.	TRBJ2-7	.	TGTGCCAGCAGCGTAGCGGTTGGTACCTACGAGCAGTACTTC	CASSVAVGTYEQYF
TRBV7-6	few	TRBJ2-1	.	TGTGCCAGCAGCTTAGCGAGTAATGAGCAGTTCTTC	CASSLASNEQFF
TRBV5-6	few	TRBJ2-3	TRBD1	TGTGCCAGCAGCTTTGGACAGGTCAGAGATACGCAGTATTTT	CASSFGQVRDTQYF
TRBV6-5	.	TRBJ2-5	TRBD1	TGTGCCAGCAGTTACTTGGACAGGCTACAAGAGACCCAGTACTTC	CASSYLDRLQETQYF
TRBV27	.	TRBJ2-7	TRBD2	TGTGCCAGCAGTGGCCTAGGGATGGGACTAGCTACCTACGAGCAGTACTTC	CASSGLGMGLATYEQYF
TRBV18	few	TRBJ2-2	.	TGTGCCAGCTCACCGGGACCCCGCGGGGAGCTGTTTTTT	CASSPGPRGELFF
TRBV6-5	many	TRBJ2-3	.	TGTGCCAGCAGTTACCTCGACGGGACAGATACGCAGTATTTT	CASSYLDGTDTQYF
TRBV6-1	few	TRBJ2-7	.	TGTGCCAGCAGTGTAGTAAAGATACAGGGAGCCTACGAGCAGTACTTC	CASSVVKIQGAYEQYF
TRBV19	once	TRBJ1-1	.	TGTGCCAGTAGTATAGAGGTGCAGGAGAACACTGAAGCTTTCTTT	CASSIEVQENTEAFF
TRBV20-1	.	TRBJ2-3	.	TGCAGTGCTACCGCGGTTCTCACAGATACGCAGTATTTT	CSATAVLTDTQYF
TRBV7-9	once	TRBJ2-7	.	TGTGCCAGCAGCTTAAGGGCATACGAGCAGTACTTC	CASSLRAYEQYF
TRBV29-1	medium-sized	TRBJ2-1	.	TGCAGCGTTGTAGTTGGAGCAGTGAATGAGCAGTTCTTC	CSVVVGAVNEQFF
TRBV20-1	.	TRBJ2-3	.	TGCAGTGCTAGAGCCTACGGGACTCTTGGCACAGATACGCAGTATTTT	CSARAYGTLGTDTQYF
TRBV5-1	many	TRBJ1-1	.	TGCGCCAGCAGCTTGAACTGGAAGTACACTGAAGCTTTCTTT	CASSLNWKYTEAFF
TRBV28	few	TRBJ2-1	TRBD2	TGTGCCAGCTTAAATAGCGGGGGTTACAATGAGCAGTTCTTC	CASLNSGGYNEQFF
TRBV11-2	few	TRBJ1-5	.	TGTGCCAGCAGCTTAGAGGGTCCGGGACGGCCCCAGCATTTT	CASSLEGPGRPQHF
TRBV13	few	TRBJ2-1	TRBD2	TGTGCCAGCAGCTCTATACGCCCGGGACTAGCGGGAGATCTTCAGTTCTTC	CASSSIRPGLAGDLQFF
TRBV5-1	.	TRBJ2-5	.	TGCGCCAGCAGCGGTCCGGGGACCCAGTACTTC	CASSGPGTQYF
TRBV7-9	many	TRBJ2-1	.	TGTGCCAGCAGCTTACAAGGGGGATACAATGAGCAGTTCTTC	CASSLQGGYNEQFF
TRBV20-1	many	TRBJ1-3	TRBD1	TGCAGTGCTAGAGAAGGGACAGTTCGCACCATATATTTT	CSAREGTVRTIYF
TRBV27	.	TRBJ1-6	.	TGTGCCAGCAGTTTATTGTTGGGGAACTATAATTCACCCCTCCACTTT	CASSLLLGNYNSPLHF
TRBV6-4	many	TRBJ1-3	.	TGTGCCAGCAGTGACTCTGCGGGTCCTGGAAACACCATATATTTT	CASSDSAGPGNTIYF
TRBV4-1	many	TRBJ2-7	.	TGCGCCAGCAGCCAAGATGTTGGCAGTTTCTACGAGCAGTACTTC	CASSQDVGSFYEQYF
TRBV25-1	many	TRBJ1-1	.	TGTGCCAGCAGTGACCCAGGGACGGTGAACACTGAAGCTTTCTTT	CASSDPGTVNTEAFF
TRBV7-9	few	TRBJ2-1	TRBD2	TGTGCCAGCAGCCACGGGACTAGCGGCCCTGTGTATGAGCAGTTCTTC	CASSHGTSGPVYEQFF
TRBV10-3	.	TRBJ2-6	TRBD1	TGTGCCATCAGTGGGGGACAGAGCTCTGGGGCCAACGTCCTGACTTTC	CAISGGQSSGANVLTF
TRBV24-1	.	TRBJ2-2	.	TGTGCCACCAGTGGGTATACCGGGGAGCTGTTTTTT	CATSGYTGELFF
TRBV29-1	.	TRBJ2-3	.	TGCAGCGTTGAAGACCTACGGGGGGCTGGCACAGATACGCAGTATTTT	CSVEDLRGAGTDTQYF
TRBV7-2	.	TRBJ2-3	.	TGTGCCAGCAGCTTAGAGGGGGCCCTAGCGGCAGATACGCAGTATTTT	CASSLEGALAADTQYF
TRBV29-1	few	TRBJ2-5	.	TGCAGCGTTGAAGATGGATCGGGGAAAGAGACCCAGTACTTC	CSVEDGSGKETQYF
TRBV10-3	many	TRBJ2-5	.	TGTGCCATCAGTGAGGTTGGCGCGGAGACCCAGTACTTC	CAISEVGAETQYF
TRBV5-5	medium-sized	TRBJ1-5	.	TGTGCCAGCAGCTCTCCAGGGGGCAATCAGCCCCAGCATTTT	CASSSPGGNQPQHF
TRBV20-1	many	TRBJ2-3	.	TGCAGTGCTAGTCGCACAGATACGCAGTATTTT	CSASRTDTQYF
TRBV9	few	TRBJ2-5	.	TGTGCCAGCAGCGTAGGATCGGGCCAAGAGACCCAGTACTTC	CASSVGSGQETQYF
TRBV7-7	few	TRBJ1-3	TRBD1	TGTGCTAGCAGCTCACATACAGGGGCCGGCGGAAACACCATATATTTT	CASSSHTGAGGNTIYF
TRBV12-3/TRBV12-4	many	TRBJ1-3	.	TGTGCCACCCCATTACTAGGTGGAAACACCATATATTTT	CATPLLGGNTIYF
TRBV12-3/TRBV12-4	many	TRBJ2-3	TRBD2	TGTGCCAGCAGTCTAGCGGGAGGAGAGGTCACAGATACGCAGTATTTT	CASSLAGGEVTDTQYF
TRBV25-1	hyperexpanded	TRBJ1-2	.	TGTGCCAGCAGTGCAGGAACTAACTATGGCTACACCTTC	CASSAGTNYGYTF
TRBV6-6	many	TRBJ1-3	TRBD1	TGTGCCAGCAGTACGGGACAGTTATCTGGAAACACCATATATTTT	CASSTGQLSGNTIYF
TRBV12-3/TRBV12-4	.	TRBJ2-1	.	TGTGCCAGCAGTTACCAAACACGTCGGGACTTTTCCTACAATGAGCAGTTCTTC	CASSYQTRRDFSYNEQFF
TRBV15	many	TRBJ1-2	.	TGTGCCACCAGCAGAGAGAACAGCTATGGCTACACCTTC	CATSRENSYGYTF
TRBV6-5	.	TRBJ2-7	TRBD1	TGTGCCAGCAGTTATGGAGAGCCGGGACAGGCAAACTCCTACGAGCAGTACTTC	CASSYGEPGQANSYEQYF
TRBV6-5	.	TRBJ2-1	.	TGTGCCAGCACCACGGGCGCTGAGCAGTTCTTC	CASTTGAEQFF